This T cell receptor beta chain was found in a study of T cell repertoires in cytomegalovirus infection. Study-wide background: Evidence of both CMV infection and a matching HLA type came from public TCR beta signatures.

TCRdb recomputed calls from the reads with MiXCR, one row per CDR3 protein. The sample shows approximately 180,000 distinct CDR3 sequences, approximately 20% of them seen only once. In its sample, this clonotype was seen a few times. CDR3 length: 15 residues. V dropped 3 bases and J dropped 0 bases, with 6 bases sitting between them. The chain joins TRBV12-3 or TRBV12-4 to TRBJ2-6; TRBD1 might be the D (5 bases). Sequencing used PBMCs. This clonotype was obtained from a human donor in good health (CMV status not recorded). Some clones in this sample may be carry-over from other donors' samples. The CDR3 coding sequence is TGTGCCAGCAGTTTTACAGGCTCTGGGGCCAACGTCCTGACTTTC. It specifies CASSFTGSGANVLTF.